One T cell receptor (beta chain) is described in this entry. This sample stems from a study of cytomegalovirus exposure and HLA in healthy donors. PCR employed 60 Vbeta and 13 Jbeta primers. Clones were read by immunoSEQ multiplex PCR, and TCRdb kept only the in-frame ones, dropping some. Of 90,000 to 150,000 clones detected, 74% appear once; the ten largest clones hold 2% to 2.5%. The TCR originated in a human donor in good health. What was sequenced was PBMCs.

CDR3 in DNA: TGTGCCAGCAGTTCGACTAGCGGGCGCGAGCAGTTCTTC. This gives the protein CASSSTSGREQFF. The chain is built from TRBV6-5 and TRBJ2-1, with TRBD2 matching 10 bases. Germline CDR1 reads MNHEY; CDR2 reads SVGAGI. With V trimmed by 4 bases and J by 10 bases, 4 bases remained unmatched. The CDR3 is 13 residues long.